The sequence of this T cell receptor (beta chain) was determined in a study of blood T cell repertoires in COVID-19. The overall study: The analysed material was cDNA or gDNA that came from T cells, B-cell-depleted T cells, or PBMCs.

Per the study methods: Amplification with reference gene primers provided the estimates of nucleated cell counts. The protocol was immunoSEQ multiplex PCR, while the TCRdb copy is restricted to in-frame clones and leaves out a portion. The DNA gave D and trimming, while V, J and clone size come from that table. This sample has around 220,000 clones; roughly 84% occur once, and the top ten carry approximately 2%. The germline V and J ends were trimmed by 1 base and 10 bases, with 14 bases remaining between them. This CDR3 contains 15 residues. Germline values: CDR1 SGHTA, CDR2 FQGNSA. The gene calls are TRBV7-2 and TRBJ1-6; tentatively, D is TRBD1 (6 bases). The TCR originated in a woman aged 40 to 49 who had recovered from COVID-19. The specimen was peripheral blood. For the CDR3, the DNA is TGTGCCAGCAGCTTAGGGGCCCACAGGGACTCACCCCTCCACTTT. Translating gives CASSLGAHRDSPLHF. The whole variable domain, remainder taken from reference TRBV7-2 and TRBJ1-6, is GAGVSQSPSNKVTEKGKDVELRCDPISGHTALYWYRQSLGQGLEFLIYFQGNSAPDKSGLPSDRFSAERTGGSVSTLTIQRTQQEDSAVYLCASSLGAHRDSPLHFGNGTRLTVT.